A single sample gave rise to the 29 T cell receptor beta chains below, sequenced in a study of beta chain features in type 1 diabetes. TCRB transcripts that were expressed got sequenced, as all of the isolated RNA had been reverse transcribed. Generated by immunoSEQ multiplex PCR, the TCRdb table keeps only in-frame clones and is missing some. The data contain fewer than 400,000 clones, 7.5% to 9% of them seen just once; the ten biggest clones take up around 0.45%. The material sequenced was central memory CD4+ T cells from blood. The receptor source for this set is a woman under 30 in good health.

In its sample, this clone was seen a few times. J is TRBJ2-7 and V is TRBV7-3; TRBD2 agrees at 7 bases. Germline V gene lookup returns CDR1 SGHTA and CDR2 FQGTGA. This CDR3 contains 13 residues. V gave up 5 bases and J gave up 4 bases; unmatched junction bases: 5. The CDR3 bases are TGTGCCAGCAGCCCCGTGGGGGGGTACGAGCAGTACTTC. This gives the protein CASSPVGGYEQYF. Based on the CDR3 plus reference TRBV7-3 and TRBJ2-7, the full variable domain is GAGVSQTPSNKVTEKGKYVELRCDPISGHTALYWYRQSLGQGPEFLIYFQGTGAADDSGLPNDRFFAVRPEGSVSTLKIQRTERGDSAVYLCASSPVGGYEQYFGPGTRLTVT.

V usage is TRBV7-2 and J usage is TRBJ2-7; TRBD2 aligns across 7 bases. Germline-derived CDR1 and CDR2 are SGHTA and FQGNSA. CDR3 size: 13 residues. V dropped 5 bases and J dropped 2; count of bases not matched to a gene: 3. The CDR3 nucleotides read TGTGCCAGCAGCCGGACTAGAGCCTACGAGCAGTACTTC. Translation gives CASSRTRAYEQYF.

This clone was seen at least ten times. The rearrangement links TRBV10-3 to TRBJ2-5; no reliable D call. The CDR3 is 14 amino acids. Trimming pared 7 bases from V and 7 bases from J, leaving 19 bases between. The germline V gene encodes CDR1 ENHRY and CDR2 SYGVKD. CDR3 DNA: TGTGCCATCAAGTTGGCGGTGCCTGGTGGGACCCAGTACTTC. Translated: CAIKLAVPGGTQYF.

A note on this clone: The same CDR3 is also encoded by other DNA sequences in this sample. The V and J genes are TRBV6-1 and TRBJ1-2; D is undetermined. V was cut by 1 base and J by 3 bases, with 6 bases left in between. The CDR3 runs 13 residues. CDR1 is MNHNS, CDR2 SASEGT, per germline. In DNA, the CDR3 is TGTGCCAGCAGTGAAGGTCAGCACTATGGCTACACCTTC. Amino acid sequence: CASSEGQHYGYTF.

This clone came up a few times. The chain is built from TRBV28 and TRBJ2-3; possibly TRBD1 or TRBD2 for D (5 bases each). The CDR3 spans 15 residues. The germline gives CDR1 MDHEN, CDR2 SYDVKM. Trimming removed 1 base at V and 2 bases at J, with 10 bases between. The CDR3 DNA reads as TGTGCCAGCAGTTTATTTACGGGGACCACAGATACGCAGTATTTT. Its translation is CASSLFTGTTDTQYF. Variable domain in full (rest from reference TRBV28 and TRBJ2-3): DVKVTQSSRYLVKRTGEKVFLECVQDMDHENMFWYRQDPGLGLRLIYFSYDVKMKEKGDIPEGYSVSREKKERFSLILESASTNQTSMYLCASSLFTGTTDTQYFGPGTRLTVL.

The chain has TRBV7-9 and TRBJ2-6; no reliable D call. Trimming pared 5 bases from V and 0 bases from J, leaving 11 bases between. The CDR3 sequence is 16 residues long. The germline V gene encodes CDR1 SEHNR and CDR2 FQNEAQ (reference sequence). The DNA of the CDR3 is TGTGCCAGCAGCCTCGGTGTTAGCTCTGGGGCCAACGTCCTGACTTTC. It codes for CASSLGVSSGANVLTF.

This clone was detected only a few times. This rearrangement joins TRBV9 to TRBJ2-3; tentatively, D is TRBD1 or TRBD2 (6 bases each). The CDR3 runs 15 residues. V was shortened by 3 bases and J by 2 bases, with 13 bases between the two germline ends. Germline V gene data show CDR1 as SGDLS and CDR2 as YYNGEE. The chain's CDR3 is CASSERGRTTDTQYF. The CDR3 DNA reads as TGTGCCAGCAGCGAAAGGGGGAGGACCACAGATACGCAGTATTTT.

About this clone: A read error is the likely source, as a far larger clone sits one nucleotide away. This sample includes further DNA sequences coding for the same CDR3. V usage is TRBV5-5 and J usage is TRBJ1-5, with D tentatively TRBD1 (5 bases). The germline V gene encodes CDR1 SGHKS and CDR2 YYEKEE (reference sequence). V lost 4 bases, J lost 1 base, and 12 bases lay in between. The CDR3 sequence is 15 residues long. The CDR3 here is CASSQDSGSNQPQHF. In nucleotides, the CDR3 is TGTGCCAGCAGCCAAGATTCAGGGAGCAATCAGCCCCAGCATTTT.

The chain carries TRBV7-3 and TRBJ1-1; maybe TRBD1 (5 bases). This CDR3 comprises 14 residues. Germline values: CDR1 SGHTA, CDR2 FQGTGA. Trimming took off 5 bases at V and 1 base at J, with 11 bases between the two ends. For the CDR3, the DNA is TGTGCCAGCAGCCTAGGGGTAAGGAACACTGAAGCTTTCTTT. This codes for CASSLGVRNTEAFF. Based on the CDR3 plus reference TRBV7-3 and TRBJ1-1, the full variable domain is GAGVSQTPSNKVTEKGKYVELRCDPISGHTALYWYRQSLGQGPEFLIYFQGTGAADDSGLPNDRFFAVRPEGSVSTLKIQRTERGDSAVYLCASSLGVRNTEAFFGQGTRLTVV.

The V and J genes are TRBV7-3 and TRBJ2-3; 7 bases agree with TRBD2. CDR3 length: 17 residues. V gave up 2 bases and J gave up 8 bases; unmatched junction bases: 16. Germline V lookup: CDR1 SGHTA, CDR2 FQGTGA. The chain's CDR3 is CASSLVPGTTKSGTQYF. The CDR3 DNA follows: TGTGCCAGCAGCTTAGTTCCCGGGACTACAAAGTCTGGTACGCAGTATTTT.

With respect to this clone: Other DNA sequences in this specimen translate into the identical CDR3. J is TRBJ1-3 and V is TRBV6-5, with D unresolved. V dropped 0 bases and J dropped 1 base, with 7 bases sitting between them. The CDR3 has 15 amino acids. Germline CDR1 is MNHEY and CDR2 is SVGAGI. The CDR3 nucleotides read TGTGCCAGCAGTTACTCGGGCGATTCTGGAAACACCATATATTTT. This gives the protein CASSYSGDSGNTIYF.

This clone was detected only a few times. The chain couples TRBV4-2 to TRBJ2-1, with TRBD2 matching over 7 bases. Germline values: CDR1 LGHNA, CDR2 YNFKEQ. V shed 8 bases and J 8 bases; nucleotides not matched to a gene: 15. The CDR3 extends over 15 amino acids. CDR3 nucleotide sequence: TGTGCCAGCGGGCGCGGAGAAGGCGGGGGTTATGAGCAGTTCTTC. As protein: CASGRGEGGGYEQFF.

A few counts support this clone. The V and J genes are TRBV27 and TRBJ2-6; D uncertain. This CDR3 contains 15 residues. V dropped 3 bases and J dropped 3 bases, with 9 bases sitting between them. Per the germline V gene, CDR1 is MNHEY and CDR2 is SMNVEV (reference sequence). CDR3 amino acids: CASSFKGSGANVLTF. DNA of the CDR3: TGTGCCAGCAGTTTCAAGGGAAGTGGGGCCAACGTCCTGACTTTC. Complete variable domain (other parts from reference TRBV27 and TRBJ2-6): EAQVTQNPRYLITVTGKKLTVTCSQNMNHEYMSWYRQDPGLGLRQIYYSMNVEVTDKGDVPEGYKVSRKEKRNFPLILESPSPNQTSLYFCASSFKGSGANVLTFGAGSRLTVL.

Many counts were recorded for this clone. This chain uses TRBV9 with TRBJ1-4; possible D gene TRBD1, 5 bases. The CDR3 covers 16 residues. V lost 0 bases to trimming and J lost 8 bases, with 17 bases between them. The germline V gene encodes CDR1 SGDLS and CDR2 YYNGEE. The CDR3 nucleotides are TGTGCCAGCAGCGTAGGGGGGACCGGCCTGGGCGAAAAACTGTTTTTT. Translation gives CASSVGGTGLGEKLFF.

In regard to this clone: A read error is possible here, since a much larger clone lies one base away. The rearrangement joins TRBV6-5 to TRBJ2-1, with D uncertain. V shed 6 bases and J shed 4 bases, with 7 bases lying between them. The CDR3 consists of 12 residues. Germline CDR1 MNHEY, CDR2 SVGAGI. CDR3 protein: CASSPQYNEQFF. CDR3 coding DNA: TGTGCCAGCAGCCCCCAGTACAATGAGCAGTTCTTC.

This clone has only a few counts. This sequence joins TRBV4-2 and TRBJ2-1; D possibly corresponds to TRBD2 (5 bases). Germline CDR1 and CDR2: LGHNA and YNFKEQ. CDR3 length: 13 residues. Deletions cut 0 bases from V and 10 bases from J, with 10 bases between. The CDR3 loop reads CASSQDPWEEQFF. The CDR3 nucleotides are TGTGCCAGCAGCCAAGATCCCTGGGAGGAGCAGTTCTTC.

This clone appeared a few times. V usage is TRBV29-1 and J usage is TRBJ2-7, with a possible D match to TRBD2 (5 bases). Per germline, CDR1 SQVTM and CDR2 ANQGSEA. The CDR3 is made up of 13 amino acids. Trimming removed 4 bases from V and 9 bases from J, with 19 bases in between. The CDR3 is CSVAHSGKDSQYF. CDR3 in DNA: TGCAGCGTTGCCCACAGTGGGAAGGACTCGCAGTACTTC.

The chain links TRBV11-3 to TRBJ2-1, with a tentative D call TRBD2 (5 bases). Trimming took off 3 bases at V and 10 bases at J, with 13 bases between the two ends. The CDR3 has 13 residues. Germline V gene lookup returns CDR1 SGHNT and CDR2 YENEEA. The CDR3 nucleotides are TGTGCCAGCAGCTTGAGAGGGAGTTACGAGCAGTTCTTC. Translated, it gives CASSLRGSYEQFF.

The chain recombines TRBV15 with TRBJ2-7; tentatively, D is TRBD1 (6 bases). V was trimmed by 4 bases and J by 1 base, leaving 14 bases between them. Germline V gene data show CDR1 as LNHNV and CDR2 as YYDKDF (reference sequence). The CDR3 runs 15 residues. This CDR3 reads CATSTDRTQSYEQYF. The CDR3 DNA follows: TGTGCCACCAGCACTGACAGGACCCAATCCTACGAGCAGTACTTC.

This clone was seen ten or more times. This chain joins TRBV6-1 and TRBJ2-1, with D maybe TRBD2 (5 bases). The CDR3 sequence is 15 residues long. V lost 5 bases and J lost 0, with 11 bases in between. Per the germline V gene, CDR1 is MNHNS and CDR2 is SASEGT. The CDR3 DNA sequence: TGTGCCAGCAGTCTAAGCGGAAGCTCCTACAATGAGCAGTTCTTC. Its protein is CASSLSGSSYNEQFF.

This chain uses TRBV27 with TRBJ2-2; D remains ambiguous. Germline V gives CDR1 MNHEY, CDR2 SMNVEV (reference sequence). V was trimmed by 6 bases and J by 11 bases, leaving 10 bases between them. The CDR3 consists of 11 residues. CDR3 in amino acids: CASSPFGELFF. The CDR3 coding sequence is TGTGCCAGCAGCCCCTTTGGTGAGCTGTTTTTT.

In its sample, this clone was seen many times. The chain is built from TRBV7-3 and TRBJ2-5, with 10 bases that match TRBD2. The CDR3 runs 15 residues. V gave up 5 bases and J gave up 2 bases; unmatched junction bases: 5. Germline V gives CDR1 SGHTA, CDR2 FQGTGA. CDR3 residues: CASSMTSGPQETQYF. DNA of the CDR3: TGTGCCAGCAGCATGACTAGCGGGCCTCAAGAGACCCAGTACTTC. The whole variable domain, filled in from reference TRBV7-3 and TRBJ2-5, reads GAGVSQTPSNKVTEKGKYVELRCDPISGHTALYWYRQSLGQGPEFLIYFQGTGAADDSGLPNDRFFAVRPEGSVSTLKIQRTERGDSAVYLCASSMTSGPQETQYFGPGTRLLVL.

The chain combines TRBV5-1 with TRBJ1-1, with D tentatively TRBD1 (5 bases). CDR3 length: 15 residues. Trimming shortened V by 0 bases and J by 11 bases, and 20 bases separated the two germline ends. Germline V lookup: CDR1 SGHRS, CDR2 YFSETQ. Here the CDR3 reads CASSLAGYARGEAFF. The CDR3 DNA sequence: TGCGCCAGCAGCTTGGCAGGGTACGCCCGGGGGGAGGCTTTCTTT.

This sequence joins TRBV5-4 and TRBJ2-3, with D unresolved. Between the trimmed V and J ends, which lost 1 base and 2 bases, there was a span of 8 bases. Germline V gene lookup returns CDR1 SGHNT and CDR2 YYREEE (reference sequence). This CDR3 region has 14 residues. The CDR3 bases are TGTGCCAGCAGCTTGACGGCAGACACAGATACGCAGTATTTT. Its protein is CASSLTADTDTQYF.

CDR3 amino acids: CASRRTASSYEQYF. For the CDR3, the DNA is TGTGCCAGCAGGCGGACTGCCAGCTCCTACGAGCAGTACTTC. This sequence joins TRBV6-6 and TRBJ2-7, with a weak D call TRBD2 (5 bases). Germline V lookup: CDR1 MNHNY, CDR2 SVGAGI (reference sequence). The CDR3 spans 14 residues. The V end lost 6 bases, the J end lost 0 bases, and 12 bases lay between the germline ends.

This sequence joins TRBV29-1 and TRBJ2-3, with TRBD1 as a possible D gene (5 bases). V gave up 0 bases and J gave up 1 base, with 11 bases separating them. Germline V gene sequence: CDR1 SQVTM, CDR2 ANQGSEA. The CDR3 totals 15 residues. CDR3 nucleotides: TGCAGCGTTGAAGATCGGACACGAGGCACAGATACGCAGTATTTT. Translating it yields CSVEDRTRGTDTQYF.

This clone was counted a few times. The CDR3: CAISESTTGGGDTQYF. The CDR3 bases are TGTGCCATCAGTGAGTCCACTACAGGGGGCGGGGATACGCAGTATTTT. The V call is TRBV10-3, the J call TRBJ2-3; 9 bases match TRBD1. Looked up from germline, CDR1 is ENHRY and CDR2 is SYGVKD. With V trimmed by 0 bases and J by 6 bases, 7 bases remained unmatched. The CDR3 sequence is 16 residues long.

On this clone: This sample also contains other DNA sequences that code for the same CDR3. The genes are TRBV15 and TRBJ1-5, with D hard to call. The germline CDR1 and CDR2 sequences are LNHNV and YYDKDF (reference sequence). The V and J ends lost 5 bases and 3 bases respectively, with 5 bases between them. The CDR3 contains 12 residues. Here the CDR3 DNA reads TGTGCCACCAGCCGGCCCAATCAGCCCCAGCATTTT. It encodes CATSRPNQPQHF.

The CDR3 here is CASSFSGPNYNEQFF. The CDR3 coding sequence is TGTGCCAGCAGCTTTTCAGGGCCTAACTACAATGAGCAGTTCTTC. The V and J genes are TRBV5-6 and TRBJ2-1; D possibly corresponds to TRBD1 (5 bases). The CDR3 consists of 15 residues. V was cut by 2 bases and J by 3 bases, with 12 bases left in between. Germline-derived CDR1 and CDR2 are SGHDT and YYEEEE.